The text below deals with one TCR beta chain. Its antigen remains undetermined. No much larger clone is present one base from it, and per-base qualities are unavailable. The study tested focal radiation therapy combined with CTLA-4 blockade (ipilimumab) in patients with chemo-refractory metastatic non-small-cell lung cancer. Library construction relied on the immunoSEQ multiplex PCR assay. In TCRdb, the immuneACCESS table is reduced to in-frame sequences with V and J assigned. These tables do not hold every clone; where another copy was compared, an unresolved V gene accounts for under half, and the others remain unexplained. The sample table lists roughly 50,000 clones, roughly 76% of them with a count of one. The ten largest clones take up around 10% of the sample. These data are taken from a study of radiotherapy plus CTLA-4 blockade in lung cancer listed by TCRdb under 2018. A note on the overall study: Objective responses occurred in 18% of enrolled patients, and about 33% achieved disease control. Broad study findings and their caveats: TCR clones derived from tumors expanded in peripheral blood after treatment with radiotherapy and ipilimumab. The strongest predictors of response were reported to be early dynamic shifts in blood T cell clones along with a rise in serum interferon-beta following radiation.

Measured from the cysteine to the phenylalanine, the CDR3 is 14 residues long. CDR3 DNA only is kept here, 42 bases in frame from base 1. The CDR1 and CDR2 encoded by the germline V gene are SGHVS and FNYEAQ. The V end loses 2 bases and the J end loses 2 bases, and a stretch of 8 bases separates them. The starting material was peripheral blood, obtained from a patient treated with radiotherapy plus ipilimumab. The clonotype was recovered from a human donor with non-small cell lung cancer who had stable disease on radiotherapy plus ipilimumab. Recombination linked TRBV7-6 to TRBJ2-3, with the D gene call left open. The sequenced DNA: TGTGCCAGCAGCTTAAATGGCCCCACAGATACGCAGTATTTT. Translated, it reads CASSLNGPTDTQYF.